Below are 28 T cell receptor beta chains sequenced from a single sample in a study of blood T cell repertoires in COVID-19. The protocol was immunoSEQ multiplex PCR, while the TCRdb copy is restricted to in-frame clones and leaves out a portion. The table shows under 450,000 clones, with approximately 89% occurring only once. Sequenced: PBMCs or T cells enriched from blood (not recorded which). The receptors originated from a woman aged 40 to 50 who had been exposed to COVID-19.

This chain joins TRBV7-9 and TRBJ1-4, with 9 bases fitting TRBD1. The CDR3 sequence is 13 residues long. The trim removed 11 bases at V and 4 bases at J, leaving 5 bases unmatched. CDR1 is SEHNR and CDR2 is FQNEAQ in the germline V gene (reference sequence). The CDR3 region has the DNA TGTGCCGCCCGGGGACAGGGTAATGAAAAACTGTTTTTT. Translation: CAARGQGNEKLFF.

The chain links TRBV5-1 to TRBJ2-3; D unclear. The CDR3 has 14 residues. V was clipped by 1 base and J by 3 bases, with 9 bases between them. Germline CDR1 reads SGHRS; CDR2 reads YFSETQ. The CDR3 sequence is CASSLSVSTDTQYF. The CDR3 DNA follows: TGCGCCAGCAGCTTGAGCGTCTCTACAGATACGCAGTATTTT. The full variable domain, completed using reference TRBV5-1 and TRBJ2-3, is KAGVTQTPRYLIKTRGQQVTLSCSPISGHRSVSWYQQTPGQGLQFLFEYFSETQRNKGNFPGRFSGRQFSNSRSEMNVSTLELGDSALYLCASSLSVSTDTQYFGPGTRLTVL.

The rearrangement joins TRBV2 to TRBJ1-1; D gene ambiguous. The V end was cut by 7 bases, the J end by 2 bases, with 17 bases between. CDR1 SNHLY and CDR2 FYNNEI come from the germline V gene. The CDR3 loop spans 15 amino acids. CDR3 nucleotide sequence: TGTGCCAGCACCTCGAACGGGGTTAGCAACACTGAAGCTTTCTTT. Translation gives CASTSNGVSNTEAFF.

This sequence joins TRBV3-1 (or the pseudogene TRBV3-2) and TRBJ2-5; 7 nucleotides match TRBD1. CDR1 is LGHDT, CDR2 YNNKEL, per germline (reference sequence). J lost 5 bases, V lost 4 bases, and 7 bases had no gene match. This CDR3 comprises 14 residues. In DNA, the CDR3 is TGTGCCAGCAGCCGACCGACAGGGCGGGAGACCCAGTACTTC. Amino acids: CASSRPTGRETQYF.

This clone was counted a single time. The chain has TRBV7-8 and TRBJ2-1; weak D call: TRBD2 (6 bases). Trimming took 2 bases from V and 10 from J, leaving 24 bases between them. Germline loops: CDR1 SGHVS, CDR2 FQNEAQ. The CDR3 is 17 amino acids. CDR3 sequence reads: CASSLISARDVPREQFF. The CDR3, as DNA: TGTGCCAGCAGCTTAATATCAGCGCGGGACGTCCCACGGGAGCAGTTCTTC.

The V call is TRBV18, the J call TRBJ1-1; TRBD1 matches 7 bases. The CDR3 length is 16 residues. Germline trimming cut 4 bases from V and 4 bases from J; bases unmatched to any gene: 12. Germline values: CDR1 KGHSH, CDR2 LQKENI. CDR3 sequence: CASSLSGGYIATEAFF. The CDR3 region has the DNA TGTGCCAGCTCACTCTCAGGGGGTTATATTGCCACTGAAGCTTTCTTT.

This clone was detected only once. The junction departs from the called germline gene at one end, perhaps through a read error. The chain recombines TRBV7-7 with TRBJ2-1, with 10 positions matching TRBD2. The CDR3 is 14 amino acids. Germline V CDR1 and CDR2: SSHAT, FNYEAQ (reference sequence). CDR3: CASSLKRGGLEQFF. DNA of the CDR3: TGTGCTAGCAGCTTAAAGCGGGGGGGCCTTGAGCAGTTCTTC.

The chain has TRBV9 and TRBJ1-1, with D unresolved. The V and J ends lost 4 bases and 1 base respectively, with 8 bases between them. CDR1 and CDR2 (germline): SGDLS, YYNGEE. The CDR3 has 13 amino acids. The CDR3 coding sequence is TGTGCCAGCAGCCTAGCCTCGAACACTGAAGCTTTCTTT. This gives the protein CASSLASNTEAFF. Using reference TRBV9 and TRBJ1-1 for the parts outside the CDR3, the full variable domain is DSGVTQTPKHLITATGQRVTLRCSPRSGDLSVYWYQQSLDQGLQFLIQYYNGEERAKGNILERFSAQQFPDLHSELNLSSLELGDSALYFCASSLASNTEAFFGQGTRLTVV.

As concerns this clone: This specimen includes other DNA sequences encoding the same CDR3. DNA of the CDR3: TGCGCCAGCAGCCTCGGACAGGGGCCCTATGGCTACACCTTC. Translation: CASSLGQGPYGYTF. V gene TRBV5-1 combines with J gene TRBJ1-2, with 9 bases identical to TRBD1. Trimming took 4 bases from V and 4 from J; bases not matched to a gene: 5. Germline-derived CDR1 and CDR2 are SGHRS and YFSETQ. CDR3 length equals 14 residues.

This clone was counted once. The chain links TRBV5-5 to TRBJ2-1; 10 nucleotides line up with TRBD2. The CDR3 runs 18 residues. V shed 3 bases, J shed 5 bases, and the junction held 14 bases outside the gene matches. Germline values: CDR1 SGHKS, CDR2 YYEKEE (reference sequence). The CDR3 is CASSSLVGSGGINNEQFF. The DNA of the CDR3 is TGTGCCAGCAGCTCCCTTGTGGGTAGCGGGGGGATCAACAATGAGCAGTTCTTC.

The table lists this clone with a few counts. CDR3 in amino acids: CASSLEGGEAFF. Here the CDR3 DNA reads TGTGCCAGCAGCTTAGAGGGAGGTGAAGCTTTCTTT. J is TRBJ1-1 and V is TRBV7-9; D remains ambiguous. CDR1 and CDR2 from the germline V gene are SEHNR and FQNEAQ (reference sequence). Deletions cut 1 base from V and 7 bases from J, with 7 bases between. The CDR3 runs to 12 residues.

The V gene is TRBV7-8, the J gene TRBJ2-7; maybe TRBD1 (6 bases). The CDR3 has 13 residues. V dropped 6 bases and J dropped 5 bases, with 14 bases sitting between them. Germline V CDR1 and CDR2: SGHVS, FQNEAQ. This CDR3 reads CASRLTGLDEQYF. In DNA, the CDR3 is TGTGCCAGCAGGCTAACAGGGCTTGACGAGCAGTACTTC.

V usage is TRBV7-9 and J usage is TRBJ1-2; TRBD1 is a possible D gene (6 bases). CDR1 SEHNR and CDR2 FQNEAQ come from the germline V gene (reference sequence). CDR3 length equals 13 residues. Trimming stripped 1 base from V and 7 bases from J, with 10 bases between. For the CDR3, the DNA is TGTGCCAGCAGCTTAGACAGGGTCCCTGGCTACACCTTC. The encoded protein is CASSLDRVPGYTF.

The chain combines TRBV7-8 with TRBJ1-5; tentative D call: TRBD1 (5 bases). Trimming took 6 bases from V and 0 from J, leaving 12 bases between them. Germline V gene sequence: CDR1 SGHVS, CDR2 FQNEAQ. There are 15 residues in the CDR3. CDR3 sequence (DNA): TGTGCCAGCAGTGGGGGGTTATATAGCAATCAGCCCCAGCATTTT. This encodes CASSGGLYSNQPQHF.

This chain joins TRBV27 and TRBJ2-3, with D possibly matching TRBD2 (5 bases). The V gene lost 0 bases and the J gene lost 5 bases, with 6 bases spanning the gap. The CDR3 is 13 amino acids. Germline V gives CDR1 MNHEY, CDR2 SMNVEV (reference sequence). CDR3: CASSLSGRDTQYF. Written as DNA, the CDR3 is TGTGCCAGCAGTTTATCAGGGAGAGATACGCAGTATTTT.

The chain is built from TRBV9 and TRBJ1-3; TRBD1 is a possible D gene (5 bases). The germline gives CDR1 SGDLS, CDR2 YYNGEE. Trimming stripped 1 base from V and 1 base from J, with 12 bases between. CDR3 length: 16 amino acids. CDR3 region: CASSVTQGSSGNTIYF. As DNA, the CDR3 is TGTGCCAGCAGCGTAACCCAGGGTTCGTCTGGAAACACCATATATTTT.

This chain joins TRBV4-1 and TRBJ1-3, with 7 bases lining up with TRBD1. With 3 bases clipped from V and 0 bases from J, the junction kept 8 bases outside the gene matches. This CDR3 region has 17 residues. CDR1 and CDR2 from the germline V gene are MGHRA and YSYEKL. The CDR3 sequence: CASSHLDDRASGNTIYF. In nucleotides, the CDR3 is TGCGCCAGCAGCCACCTTGATGACAGGGCCTCTGGAAACACCATATATTTT.

The gene calls are TRBV18 and TRBJ2-7, with a tentative D call TRBD2 (5 bases). This CDR3 contains 15 residues. Germline lookup yields CDR1 KGHSH and CDR2 LQKENI. Trimming took 6 bases from V and 2 from J, leaving 17 bases between them. As DNA, the CDR3 is TGTGCCAGCTCCGCGCCCGCGGGCCGTCCCTACGAGCAGTACTTC. Translated, it gives CASSAPAGRPYEQYF.

The rearrangement links TRBV6-5 to TRBJ1-5; 10 bases align to TRBD1. The CDR3 contains 14 residues. The V gene's germline CDR1 is MNHEY and CDR2 SVGAGI. J gave up 6 bases and V 6 bases, and 5 bases lay outside the gene matches. The CDR3 nucleotides are TGTGCCAGCAGGGGGACAGGGGAGTTTCAGCCCCAGCATTTT. This translates into CASRGTGEFQPQHF.

V usage is TRBV28 and J usage is TRBJ2-7; 7 bases map to TRBD1. V dropped 4 bases and J dropped 4; count of bases not matched to a gene: 7. Germline values: CDR1 MDHEN, CDR2 SYDVKM. This CDR3 is 14 amino acids long. In DNA, the CDR3 is TGTGCCAGCAGTTCCAGGGGGAACACGTACGAGCAGTACTTC. Residues: CASSSRGNTYEQYF.

V gene TRBV7-8 combines with J gene TRBJ1-2; 12 bases line up with TRBD1. The V and J ends lost 4 bases and 6 bases, in that order; junction bases with no gene match: 3. The CDR3 extends over 14 amino acids. Germline CDR1 and CDR2: SGHVS and FQNEAQ. CDR3 sequence reads: CASSSGQGADGYTF. DNA for the CDR3: TGTGCCAGCAGCTCGGGACAGGGGGCCGATGGCTACACCTTC.

The J gene is TRBJ2-2, the V gene TRBV24-1; 8 nucleotides agree with TRBD1. Germline values: CDR1 KGHDR, CDR2 SFDVKD. This CDR3 has 17 residues. V shed 4 bases and J 4 bases; nucleotides not matched to a gene: 10. The CDR3 region is CATSDATGAFSTGELFF. For the CDR3, the DNA is TGTGCCACCAGTGACGCGACAGGGGCGTTTTCCACCGGGGAGCTGTTTTTT.

This sequence joins TRBV7-9 and TRBJ1-5; weak D call: TRBD1 (6 bases). The length of the CDR3 is 15 residues. From germline, CDR1 is SEHNR and CDR2 FQNEAQ (reference sequence). Trimming pared 5 bases from V and 2 bases from J, leaving 13 bases between. CDR3 sequence (DNA): TGTGCCAGCAGCCCCCTACAGGGTGGCAATCAGCCCCAGCATTTT. Translation: CASSPLQGGNQPQHF.

The V gene is TRBV5-1, the J gene TRBJ2-7; D is uncertain. V lost 3 bases to trimming and J lost 0 bases, with 4 bases between them. The CDR3 is 12 amino acids. CDR1 is SGHRS, CDR2 YFSETQ, per germline. For the CDR3, the DNA is TGCGCCAGCAGCTACAGCTCCTACGAGCAGTACTTC. It encodes CASSYSSYEQYF.

This clone appeared a single time. The chain has TRBV7-2 and TRBJ2-3; tentative D call: TRBD2 (5 bases). Germline values: CDR1 SGHTA, CDR2 FQGNSA. The ends were cut back, 1 base at V and 0 bases at J, with 11 bases in the middle. The length of the CDR3 is 16 residues. The CDR3 DNA reads as TGTGCCAGCAGCTTAGGGCGAGGGTCTAGCACAGATACGCAGTATTTT. Protein sequence: CASSLGRGSSTDTQYF.

This rearrangement joins TRBV11-2 to TRBJ2-1, with TRBD1 as a possible D gene (6 bases). This CDR3 is 15 amino acids long. Germline loops: CDR1 SGHAT, CDR2 FQNNGV. Between the trimmed V and J ends, which lost 5 bases and 1 base, there was a span of 12 bases. The CDR3 sequence is CASSRIGQSYNEQFF. CDR3 bases: TGTGCCAGCAGCCGAATCGGACAGTCCTACAATGAGCAGTTCTTC.

The V call is TRBV29-1, the J call TRBJ2-1; 10 bases are a match to TRBD2. V was pared by 6 bases and J by 3 bases, with 11 bases of the junction left unmatched. The CDR3 consists of 16 residues. Germline-derived CDR1 and CDR2 are SQVTM and ANQGSEA. The CDR3 nucleotides read TGCAGCGTCGCAGGAGGAACTAGCGGGGACTACAATGAGCAGTTCTTC. Translation gives CSVAGGTSGDYNEQFF.

The chain combines TRBV5-4 with TRBJ1-6, with 8 bases matching TRBD1. The V segment lost 4 bases and the J segment 7 bases; nucleotides outside the gene matches: 7. Germline CDR1 SGHNT, CDR2 YYREEE (reference sequence). The CDR3 runs to 15 residues. The CDR3, as DNA: TGTGCCAGCAGCAAGTCAGGGGGCTGGAATTCACCCCTCCACTTT. This encodes CASSKSGGWNSPLHF.